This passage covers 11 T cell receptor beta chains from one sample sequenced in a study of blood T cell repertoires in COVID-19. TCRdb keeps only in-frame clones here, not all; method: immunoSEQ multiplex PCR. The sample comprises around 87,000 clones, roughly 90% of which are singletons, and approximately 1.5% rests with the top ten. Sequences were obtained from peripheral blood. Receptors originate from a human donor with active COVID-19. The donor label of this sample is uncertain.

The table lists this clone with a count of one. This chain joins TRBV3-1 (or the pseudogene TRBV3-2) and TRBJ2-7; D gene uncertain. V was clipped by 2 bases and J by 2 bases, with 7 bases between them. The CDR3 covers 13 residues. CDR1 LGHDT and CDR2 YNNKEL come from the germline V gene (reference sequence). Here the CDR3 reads CASSQWQTYEQYF. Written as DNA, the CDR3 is TGTGCCAGCAGCCAATGGCAGACCTACGAGCAGTACTTC.

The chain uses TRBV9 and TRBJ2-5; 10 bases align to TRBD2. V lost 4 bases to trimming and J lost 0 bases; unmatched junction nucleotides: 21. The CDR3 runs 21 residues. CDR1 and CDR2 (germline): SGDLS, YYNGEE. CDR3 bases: TGTGCCAGCAGCTTTCCACCAGGAGATACTCAGCGGGGGGGTGACCAAGAGACCCAGTACTTC. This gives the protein CASSFPPGDTQRGGDQETQYF.

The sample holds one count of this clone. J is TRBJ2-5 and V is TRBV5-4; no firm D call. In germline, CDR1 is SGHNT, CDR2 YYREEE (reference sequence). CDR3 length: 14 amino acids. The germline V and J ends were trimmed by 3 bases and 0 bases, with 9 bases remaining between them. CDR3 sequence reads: CASSSGANQETQYF. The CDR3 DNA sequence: TGTGCCAGCAGCTCTGGAGCTAACCAAGAGACCCAGTACTTC.

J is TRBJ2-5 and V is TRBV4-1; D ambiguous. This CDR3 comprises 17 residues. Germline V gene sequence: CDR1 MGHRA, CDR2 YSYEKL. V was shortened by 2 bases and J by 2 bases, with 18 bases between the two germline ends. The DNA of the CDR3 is TGCGCCAGCAGCCAACGGAAGTCTTCGGGTTTACAAGAGACCCAGTACTTC. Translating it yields CASSQRKSSGLQETQYF.

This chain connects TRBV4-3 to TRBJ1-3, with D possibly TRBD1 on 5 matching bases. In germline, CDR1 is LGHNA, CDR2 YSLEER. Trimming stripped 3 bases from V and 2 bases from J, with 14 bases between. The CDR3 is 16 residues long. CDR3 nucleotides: TGCGCCAGCAGCCAGAGTCTGTGGGGGGCTGGAAACACCATATATTTT. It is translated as CASSQSLWGAGNTIYF.

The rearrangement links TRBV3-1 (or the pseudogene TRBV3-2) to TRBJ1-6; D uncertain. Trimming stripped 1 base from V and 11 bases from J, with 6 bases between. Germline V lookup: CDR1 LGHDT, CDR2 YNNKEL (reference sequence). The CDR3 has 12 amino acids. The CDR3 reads CASSQGAPPLHF. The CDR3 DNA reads TGTGCCAGCAGCCAAGGGGCGCCACCCCTCCACTTT.

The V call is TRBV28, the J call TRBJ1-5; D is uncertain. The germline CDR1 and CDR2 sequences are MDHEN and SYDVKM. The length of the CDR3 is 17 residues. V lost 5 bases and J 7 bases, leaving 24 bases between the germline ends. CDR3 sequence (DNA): TGTGCCAGCAGTCGAAATCGGCCGGGAATTGTACGGCAGCCCCAGCATTTT. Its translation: CASSRNRPGIVRQPQHF.

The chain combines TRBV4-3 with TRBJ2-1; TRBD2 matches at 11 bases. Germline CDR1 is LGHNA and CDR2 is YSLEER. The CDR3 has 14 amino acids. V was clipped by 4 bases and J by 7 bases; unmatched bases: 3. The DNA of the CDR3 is TGCGCCAGCAGCCCTAGCGGGGGGAGGAATGAGCAGTTCTTC. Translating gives CASSPSGGRNEQFF.

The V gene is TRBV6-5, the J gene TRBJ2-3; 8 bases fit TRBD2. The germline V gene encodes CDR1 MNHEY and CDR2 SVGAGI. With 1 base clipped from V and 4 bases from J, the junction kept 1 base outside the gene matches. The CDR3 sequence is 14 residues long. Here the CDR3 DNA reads TGTGCCAGCAGTTACTTCGGGGGGGCAGATACGCAGTATTTT. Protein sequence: CASSYFGGADTQYF.

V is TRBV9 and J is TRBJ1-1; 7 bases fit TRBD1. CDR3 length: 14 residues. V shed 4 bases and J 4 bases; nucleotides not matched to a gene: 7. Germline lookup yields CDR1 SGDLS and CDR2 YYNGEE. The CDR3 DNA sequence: TGTGCCAGCAGCCCACAGACAGGGAGCACTGAAGCTTTCTTT. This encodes CASSPQTGSTEAFF.

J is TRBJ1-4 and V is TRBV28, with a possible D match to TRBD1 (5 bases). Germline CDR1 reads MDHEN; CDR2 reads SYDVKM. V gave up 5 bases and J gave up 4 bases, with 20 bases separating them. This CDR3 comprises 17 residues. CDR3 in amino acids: CASSQNQGVQGNEKLFF. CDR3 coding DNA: TGTGCCAGCAGTCAAAACCAAGGGGTTCAGGGTAATGAAAAACTGTTTTTT.